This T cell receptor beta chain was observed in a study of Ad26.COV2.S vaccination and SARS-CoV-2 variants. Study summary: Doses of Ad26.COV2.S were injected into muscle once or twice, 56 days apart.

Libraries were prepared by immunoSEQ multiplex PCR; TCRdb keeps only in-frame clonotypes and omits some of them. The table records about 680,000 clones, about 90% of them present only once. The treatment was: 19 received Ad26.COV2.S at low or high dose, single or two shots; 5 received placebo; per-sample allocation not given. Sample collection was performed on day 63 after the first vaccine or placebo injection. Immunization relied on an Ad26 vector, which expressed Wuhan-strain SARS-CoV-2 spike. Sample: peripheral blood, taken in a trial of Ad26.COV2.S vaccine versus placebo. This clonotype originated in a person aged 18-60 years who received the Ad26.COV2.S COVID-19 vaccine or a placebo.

The chain's CDR3 is CASSTAGSLNTEAFF. CDR3 nucleotides: TGTGCCAGCAGCACCGCCGGGTCCCTGAACACTGAAGCTTTCTTT. The chain recombines TRBV9 with TRBJ1-1; no firm D call. Germline CDR1 is SGDLS and CDR2 is YYNGEE. V shed 4 bases and J shed 0 bases, with 13 bases lying between them. The CDR3 spans 15 residues.